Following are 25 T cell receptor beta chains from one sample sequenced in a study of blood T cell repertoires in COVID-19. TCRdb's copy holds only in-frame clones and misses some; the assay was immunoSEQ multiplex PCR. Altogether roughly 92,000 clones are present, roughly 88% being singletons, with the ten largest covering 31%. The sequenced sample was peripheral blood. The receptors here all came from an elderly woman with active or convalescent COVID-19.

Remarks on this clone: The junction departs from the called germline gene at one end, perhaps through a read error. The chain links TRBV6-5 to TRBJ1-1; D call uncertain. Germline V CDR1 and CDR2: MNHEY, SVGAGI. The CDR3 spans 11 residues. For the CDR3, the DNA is TGTGCCACCACAAACCCCACTAAACCCCGTTTT. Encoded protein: CATTNPTKPRF.

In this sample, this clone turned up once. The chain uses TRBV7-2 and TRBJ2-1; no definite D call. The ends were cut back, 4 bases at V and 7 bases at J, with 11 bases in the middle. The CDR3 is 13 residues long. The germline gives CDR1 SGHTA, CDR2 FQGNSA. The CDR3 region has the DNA TGTGCCAGCAGCTCCCAGACCGGGAATGAGCAGTTCTTC. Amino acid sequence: CASSSQTGNEQFF.

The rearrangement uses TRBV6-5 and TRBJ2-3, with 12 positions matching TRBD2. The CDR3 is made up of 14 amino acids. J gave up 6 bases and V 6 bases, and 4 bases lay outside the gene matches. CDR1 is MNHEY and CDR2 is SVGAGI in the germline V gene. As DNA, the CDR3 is TGTGCCAGCAGGACTAGCGGGGGCCCTGATACGCAGTATTTT. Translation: CASRTSGGPDTQYF.

CDR3 sequence (DNA): TGTGCCAGCTCACCAGTGGGCAGGGCTTCCCCAATGGAGACCCAGTACTTC. Amino acid sequence: CASSPVGRASPMETQYF. V is TRBV18 and J is TRBJ2-5; D possibly corresponds to TRBD1 (5 bases). V was cut by 2 bases and J by 5 bases, with 21 bases left in between. Germline V lookup: CDR1 KGHSH, CDR2 LQKENI. The CDR3 spans 17 residues.

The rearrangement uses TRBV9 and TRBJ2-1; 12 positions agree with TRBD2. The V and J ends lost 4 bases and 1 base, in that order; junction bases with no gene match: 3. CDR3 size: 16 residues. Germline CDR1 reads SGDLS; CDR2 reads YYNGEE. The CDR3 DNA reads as TGTGCCAGCAGCACGGGACTAGCGGGTTCCTACAATGAGCAGTTCTTC. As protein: CASSTGLAGSYNEQFF. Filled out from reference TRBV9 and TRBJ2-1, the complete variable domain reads DSGVTQTPKHLITATGQRVTLRCSPRSGDLSVYWYQQSLDQGLQFLIQYYNGEERAKGNILERFSAQQFPDLHSELNLSSLELGDSALYFCASSTGLAGSYNEQFFGPGTRLTVL.

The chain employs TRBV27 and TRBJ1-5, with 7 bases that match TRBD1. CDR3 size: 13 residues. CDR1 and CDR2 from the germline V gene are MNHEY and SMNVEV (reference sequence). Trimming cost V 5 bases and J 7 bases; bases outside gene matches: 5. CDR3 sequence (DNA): TGTGCCAGCAGTGGAACAGGGGCACAGCCCCAGCATTTT. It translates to CASSGTGAQPQHF.

CDR3 DNA sequence: TGCGCCAGCAGCCCGGGGGTCGAGACGAAAGGCTACACCTTC. The encoded protein is CASSPGVETKGYTF. J is TRBJ1-2 and V is TRBV10-1; tentative D call: TRBD1 (5 bases). The V gene lost 6 bases and the J gene lost 8 bases, with 19 bases spanning the gap. The CDR3 totals 14 residues. CDR1 and CDR2 (germline): WNHNN, SYGVQD (reference sequence).

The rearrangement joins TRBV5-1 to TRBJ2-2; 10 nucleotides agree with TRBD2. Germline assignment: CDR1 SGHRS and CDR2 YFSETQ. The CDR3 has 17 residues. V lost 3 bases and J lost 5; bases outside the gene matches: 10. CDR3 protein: CASSSNLAGGVTGELFF. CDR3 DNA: TGCGCCAGCAGCTCAAACTTAGCGGGAGGAGTTACCGGGGAGCTGTTTTTT.

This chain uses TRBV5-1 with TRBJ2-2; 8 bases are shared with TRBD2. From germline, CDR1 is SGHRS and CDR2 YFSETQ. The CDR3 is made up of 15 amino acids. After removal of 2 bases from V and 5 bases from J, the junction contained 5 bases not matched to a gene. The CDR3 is CASSFTSGTTGELFF. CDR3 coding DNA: TGCGCCAGCAGCTTTACTAGCGGAACAACCGGGGAGCTGTTTTTT.

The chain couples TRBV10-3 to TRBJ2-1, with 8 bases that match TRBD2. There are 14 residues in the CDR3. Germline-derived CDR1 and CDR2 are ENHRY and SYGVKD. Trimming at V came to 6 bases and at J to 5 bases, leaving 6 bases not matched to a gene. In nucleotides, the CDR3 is TGTGCCATCAGCCCCGGAGCGGGGGACAATGAGCAGTTCTTC. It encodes CAISPGAGDNEQFF.

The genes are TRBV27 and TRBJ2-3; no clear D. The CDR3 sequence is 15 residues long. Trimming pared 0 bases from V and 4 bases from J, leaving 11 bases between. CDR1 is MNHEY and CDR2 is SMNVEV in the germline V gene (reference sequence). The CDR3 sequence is CASSLSPSPPDTQYF. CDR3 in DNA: TGTGCCAGCAGTTTATCCCCAAGCCCACCAGATACGCAGTATTTT.

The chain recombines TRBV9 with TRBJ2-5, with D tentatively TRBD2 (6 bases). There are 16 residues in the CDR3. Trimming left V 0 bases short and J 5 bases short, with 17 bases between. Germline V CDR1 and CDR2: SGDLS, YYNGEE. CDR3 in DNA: TGTGCCAGCAGCGTAGATCCCCAGGGAGGTCAGGAGACCCAGTACTTC. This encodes CASSVDPQGGQETQYF.

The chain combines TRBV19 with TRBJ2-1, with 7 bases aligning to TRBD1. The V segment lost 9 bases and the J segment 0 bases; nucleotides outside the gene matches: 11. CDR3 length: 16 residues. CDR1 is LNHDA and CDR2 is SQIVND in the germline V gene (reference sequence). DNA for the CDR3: TGTGCCAGCCGAGCTTCCGGGACAGTCTCCTACAATGAGCAGTTCTTC. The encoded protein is CASRASGTVSYNEQFF.

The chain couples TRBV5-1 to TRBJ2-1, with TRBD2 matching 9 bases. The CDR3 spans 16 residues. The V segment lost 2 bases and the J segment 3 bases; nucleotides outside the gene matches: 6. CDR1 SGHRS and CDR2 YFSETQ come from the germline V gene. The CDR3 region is CASSFDTSGYYNEQFF. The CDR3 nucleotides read TGCGCCAGCAGCTTCGACACTAGCGGGTACTACAATGAGCAGTTCTTC.

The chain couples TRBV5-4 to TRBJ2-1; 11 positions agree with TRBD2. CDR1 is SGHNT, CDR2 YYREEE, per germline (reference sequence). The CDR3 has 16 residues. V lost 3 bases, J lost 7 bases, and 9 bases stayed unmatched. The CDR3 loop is CASSSPTSGGWNEQFF. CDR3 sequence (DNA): TGTGCCAGCAGCTCGCCAACTAGCGGGGGTTGGAATGAGCAGTTCTTC. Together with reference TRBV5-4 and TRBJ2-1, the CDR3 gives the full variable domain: ETGVTQSPTHLIKTRGQQVTLRCSSQSGHNTVSWYQQALGQGPQFIFQYYREEENGRGNFPPRFSGLQFPNYSSELNVNALELDDSALYLCASSSPTSGGWNEQFFGPGTRLTVL.

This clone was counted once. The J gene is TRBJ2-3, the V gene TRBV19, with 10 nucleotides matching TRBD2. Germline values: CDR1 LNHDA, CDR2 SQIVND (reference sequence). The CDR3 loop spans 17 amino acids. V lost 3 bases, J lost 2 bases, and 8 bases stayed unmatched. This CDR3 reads CASSIRGLAGATDTQYF. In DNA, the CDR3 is TGTGCCAGTAGTATTCGGGGGCTAGCGGGAGCCACAGATACGCAGTATTTT. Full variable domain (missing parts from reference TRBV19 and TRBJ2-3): DGGITQSPKYLFRKEGQNVTLSCEQNLNHDAMYWYRQDPGQGLRLIYYSQIVNDFQKGDIAEGYSVSREKKESFPLTVTSAQKNPTAFYLCASSIRGLAGATDTQYFGPGTRLTVL.

CDR3 DNA: TGTGCCAGCAGCCGGGACAGGGGCCAGACCCAGTACTTC. Protein product: CASSRDRGQTQYF. The rearrangement uses TRBV6-2 or TRBV6-3 and TRBJ2-5, with TRBD1 matching 10 bases. The ends lost 6 bases at V and 6 bases at J; junction bases unmatched: 4. Germline CDR1 reads MNHEY; CDR2 reads SVGEGT. The CDR3 runs to 13 residues.

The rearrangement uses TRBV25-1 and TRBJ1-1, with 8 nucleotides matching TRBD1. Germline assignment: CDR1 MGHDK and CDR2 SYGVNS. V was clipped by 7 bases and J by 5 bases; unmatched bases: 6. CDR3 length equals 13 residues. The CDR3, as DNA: TGTGCCAGCATGAGGACAGGGCGGACTGAAGCTTTCTTT. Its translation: CASMRTGRTEAFF.

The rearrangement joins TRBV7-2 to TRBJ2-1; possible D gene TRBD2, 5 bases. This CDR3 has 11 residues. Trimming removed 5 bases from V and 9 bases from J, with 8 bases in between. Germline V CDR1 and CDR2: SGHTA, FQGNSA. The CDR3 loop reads CASSKLVEQFF. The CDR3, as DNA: TGTGCCAGCAGCAAACTAGTTGAGCAGTTCTTC.

The CDR3 region is CASSKRFTAGGDFSEAFF. The CDR3 DNA sequence: TGTGCCAGCAGCAAAAGATTTACGGCAGGGGGCGATTTCAGTGAAGCTTTCTTT. This chain links TRBV21-1 with TRBJ1-1; the DNA was not compared with TRBD1, the D call given in the table. TRBV21-1 has pseudogene status. The CDR3 is 18 amino acids.

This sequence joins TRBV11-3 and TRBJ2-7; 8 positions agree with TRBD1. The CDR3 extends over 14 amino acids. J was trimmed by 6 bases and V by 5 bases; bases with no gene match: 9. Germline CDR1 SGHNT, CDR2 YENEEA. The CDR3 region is CASSPRQGIAEQYF. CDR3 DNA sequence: TGTGCCAGCAGCCCGCGACAGGGGATCGCCGAGCAGTACTTC. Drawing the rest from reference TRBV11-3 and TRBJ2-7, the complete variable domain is EAGVVQSPRYKIIEKKQPVAFWCNPISGHNTLYWYLQNLGQGPELLIRYENEEAVDDSQLPKDRFSAERLKGVDSTLKIQPAELGDSAVYLCASSPRQGIAEQYFGPGTRLTVT.

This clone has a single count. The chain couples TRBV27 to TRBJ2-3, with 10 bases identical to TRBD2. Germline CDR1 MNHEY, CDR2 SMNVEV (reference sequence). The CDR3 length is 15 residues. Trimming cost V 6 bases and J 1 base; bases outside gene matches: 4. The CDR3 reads CASRPGTSGTDTQYF. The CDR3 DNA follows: TGTGCCAGCAGGCCCGGGACTAGCGGCACAGATACGCAGTATTTT.

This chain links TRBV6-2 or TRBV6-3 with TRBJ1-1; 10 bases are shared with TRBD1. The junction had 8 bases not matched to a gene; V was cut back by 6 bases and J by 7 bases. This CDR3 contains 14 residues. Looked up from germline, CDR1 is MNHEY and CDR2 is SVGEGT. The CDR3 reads CASSRPRDRGEAFF. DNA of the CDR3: TGTGCCAGCAGCCGACCTAGGGACAGGGGTGAAGCTTTCTTT.

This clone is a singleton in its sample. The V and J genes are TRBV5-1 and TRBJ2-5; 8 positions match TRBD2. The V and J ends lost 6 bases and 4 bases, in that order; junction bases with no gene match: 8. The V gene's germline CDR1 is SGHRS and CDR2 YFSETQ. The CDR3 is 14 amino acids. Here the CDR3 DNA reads TGCGCCAGCAAGAAATCGGGGGGGCTAGAGACCCAGTACTTC. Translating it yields CASKKSGGLETQYF.

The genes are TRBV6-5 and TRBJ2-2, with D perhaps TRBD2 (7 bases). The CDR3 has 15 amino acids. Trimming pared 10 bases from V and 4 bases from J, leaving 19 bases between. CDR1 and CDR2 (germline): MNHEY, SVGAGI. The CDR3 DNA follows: TGTGCCATTAAAAGGGGGGAGGGCCCCACCGGGGAGCTGTTTTTT. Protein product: CAIKRGEGPTGELFF.